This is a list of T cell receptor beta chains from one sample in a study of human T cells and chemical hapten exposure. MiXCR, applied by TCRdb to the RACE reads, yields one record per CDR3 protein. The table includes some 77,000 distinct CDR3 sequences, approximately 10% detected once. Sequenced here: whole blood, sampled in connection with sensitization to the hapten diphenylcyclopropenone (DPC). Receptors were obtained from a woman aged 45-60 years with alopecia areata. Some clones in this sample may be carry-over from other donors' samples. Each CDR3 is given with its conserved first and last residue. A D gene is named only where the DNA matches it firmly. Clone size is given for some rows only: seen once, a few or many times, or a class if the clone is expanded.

TGCAGTGCTAGAGATGCGTCGAGCAATCAGCCCCAGCATTTT | CSARDASSNQPQHF | . | TRBJ1-5 | TRBV20-1 | 14 | .
TGCAGTGCTCCCAATCCCGGCACAGATACGCAGTATTTT | CSAPNPGTDTQYF | . | TRBJ2-3 | TRBV20-1 | 13 | .
TGTGCCAGCATCTCTGGGGGATCACCCCTCCACTTT | CASISGGSPLHF | . | TRBJ1-6 | TRBV28 | 12 | .
TGTGCCAGCAGCTCCCACAGGGGATGGGAGACCCAGTACTTC | CASSSHRGWETQYF | few | TRBJ2-5 | TRBV11-1 | 14 | TRBD1
TGTGCCAGCAGTTTTTTGACTAGCGGAGATCCCCAGTTCTTC | CASSFLTSGDPQFF | . | TRBJ2-1 | TRBV2 | 14 | TRBD2
TGTGCCAGCAGCCTGGGTTCCGGCCGAACGAAAGGTTACGAGCAGTACTTC | CASSLGSGRTKGYEQYF | few | TRBJ2-7 | TRBV9 | 17 | .
TGTGCCAGCAGCTCGGACCTGCGGGACAAAAACATTCAGTACTTC | CASSSDLRDKNIQYF | few | TRBJ2-4 | TRBV7-6 | 15 | .
TGTGCCAGCAGCGTAGGGGCCAGCGGGGGAAACCACTACGAGCAGTACTTC | CASSVGASGGNHYEQYF | few | TRBJ2-7 | TRBV9 | 17 | TRBD2
TGTGCCAGCAGCTTTGGGGCGCGGACTGAAGCTTTCTTT | CASSFGARTEAFF | . | TRBJ1-1 | TRBV7-6 | 13 | .
TGTGCCAGCTCACGGGACAGGGGCGGCTATAATTCACCCCTCCACTTT | CASSRDRGGYNSPLHF | few | TRBJ1-6 | TRBV18 | 16 | TRBD1
TGCGCCAGCAGTGAGTCGCGTGGGACTAGCCTTGTTGGGGAGCTGTTTTTT | CASSESRGTSLVGELFF | . | TRBJ2-2 | TRBV10-1 | 17 | TRBD2
TGTGCCAGCAGGCCCCTGGGCGCCGAGACCCAGTACTTC | CASRPLGAETQYF | few | TRBJ2-5 | TRBV5-4 | 13 | .
TGTGCCAGCTCACCGGACAGGGGGATCGCTGAAGCTTTCTTT | CASSPDRGIAEAFF | few | TRBJ1-1 | TRBV27 | 14 | TRBD1
TGTGCCAGCAGCCTCCGGACAGGGCCTTTGAACACTGAAGCTTTCTTT | CASSLRTGPLNTEAFF | . | TRBJ1-1 | TRBV7-9 | 16 | TRBD1
TGTGCCAGCAGTTGGGGGGGCCGCGAGCAGTACTTC | CASSWGGREQYF | many | TRBJ2-7 | TRBV27 | 12 | .
TGTGCCTTGAGGCCGGGACTCCTGTCAGGGACCGGGGAGCTGTTTTTT | CALRPGLLSGTGELFF | many | TRBJ2-2 | TRBV30 | 16 | .
TGTGCCAGCAGCCGCGGACAGGGGGGAAATAATTCACCCCTCCACTTT | CASSRGQGGNNSPLHF | . | TRBJ1-6 | TRBV6-6 | 16 | TRBD1
TGCAGTGCTAGCGGGAGGGCAACAGATACGCAGTATTTT | CSASGRATDTQYF | many | TRBJ2-3 | TRBV20-1 | 13 | TRBD2
TGTGCCAGCAGCTTAACTAGCGGGGGCAGGTCCTACAATGAGCAGTTCTTC | CASSLTSGGRSYNEQFF | few | TRBJ2-1 | TRBV7-6 | 17 | TRBD2
TGTGCCAGCAGTTTAACGGGGCCATACGAGCAGTACTTC | CASSLTGPYEQYF | few | TRBJ2-7 | TRBV12-3/TRBV12-4 | 13 | .
TGCAGTGCTAGACCCGGGACGCACCGTTCCACCGGGGAGCTGTTTTTT | CSARPGTHRSTGELFF | . | TRBJ2-2 | TRBV20-1 | 16 | .
TGTGCCAGCAGCTTAGCGTCGGTAGGACAGTTCTTC | CASSLASVGQFF | . | TRBJ2-1 | TRBV11-1 | 12 | .
TGTGCCAGCAGCTTCGACAGGACCTCCACAGATACGCAGTATTTT | CASSFDRTSTDTQYF | many | TRBJ2-3 | TRBV11-2 | 15 | .
TGCAGCGTTGATGAGGGGGCCGGTGGGGCCAACGTCCTGACTTTC | CSVDEGAGGANVLTF | many | TRBJ2-6 | TRBV29-1 | 15 | TRBD1
TGTGCCAGCAGCTTATCGACAGGGGCCTACAATGAGCAGTTCTTC | CASSLSTGAYNEQFF | many | TRBJ2-1 | TRBV7-3 | 15 | TRBD1
TGTGCCAGTACAGCTACAGGGGGCGGGACTGAAGCTTTCTTT | CASTATGGGTEAFF | few | TRBJ1-1 | TRBV12-3/TRBV12-4 | 14 | TRBD1
TGTGCCAGCTCACCCTCCCCAAATCAGCCCCAGCATTTT | CASSPSPNQPQHF | . | TRBJ1-5 | TRBV18 | 13 | .
TGTGCCAGCAGTAAGACAGGCTCGAACACCGGGGAGCTGTTTTTT | CASSKTGSNTGELFF | many | TRBJ2-2 | TRBV7-3 | 15 | .
TGTGCCAGCAGCCAAGGACAGCCAAGCTATGGCTACACCTTC | CASSQGQPSYGYTF | many | TRBJ1-2 | TRBV3-1 | 14 | .
TGTGCCAGCAGTTTAATCTACGAGCAGTACTTC | CASSLIYEQYF | many | TRBJ2-7 | TRBV12-3/TRBV12-4 | 11 | .
TGTGCCAGCAGCTTTGGCGGGAGAGGCAATGAGCAGTTCTTC | CASSFGGRGNEQFF | few | TRBJ2-1 | TRBV7-3 | 14 | TRBD2
TGCAGCGCCGAGACGCAGTATTTT | CSAETQYF | . | TRBJ2-3 | TRBV29-1 | 8 | .
TGTGCCAGCAGTTTGGAAGCGGGGGCGAGATACGAGCAGTACTTC | CASSLEAGARYEQYF | few | TRBJ2-7 | TRBV28 | 15 | TRBD2
TGTGCCAGCAGTTACGGTAGGGCTCCAGCTTTCTTT | CASSYGRAPAFF | few | TRBJ1-1 | TRBV6-2/TRBV6-3 | 12 | .
TGTGCCAGCAGCTTAGCTACAGGGACTGGGGCCAACGTCCTGACTTTC | CASSLATGTGANVLTF | few | TRBJ2-6 | TRBV7-2 | 16 | .
TGTGCCAGCAGTTTAAAGGGCTTTCCCTACGAGCAGTACTTC | CASSLKGFPYEQYF | . | TRBJ2-7 | TRBV27 | 14 | .
TGTGCCAGCAGCCGAAATTACAGAGATTCACCCCTCCACTTT | CASSRNYRDSPLHF | . | TRBJ1-6 | TRBV7-2 | 14 | .
TGTGCCAGCATTTTCGGTGGGGCCTTATACAATGAGCAGTTCTTC | CASIFGGALYNEQFF | . | TRBJ2-1 | TRBV28 | 15 | .
TGTGCCAGTAGTCCCTATAAGTCCGGGGCCAACGTCCTGACTTTC | CASSPYKSGANVLTF | . | TRBJ2-6 | TRBV19 | 15 | .
TGTGCCACCTCTCGGGGAGGGGTAGGTCAGCCCCAGCATTTT | CATSRGGVGQPQHF | . | TRBJ1-5 | TRBV7-2 | 14 | .
TGTGCCAGCAGTACCCCAGGGGGCTCCGGCTCCTACGAGCAGTACTTC | CASSTPGGSGSYEQYF | many | TRBJ2-7 | TRBV28 | 16 | TRBD1
TGTGCCAGCAGCCAAGCGGGGGGGCAAGGGAATCAGCCCCAGCATTTT | CASSQAGGQGNQPQHF | few | TRBJ1-5 | TRBV3-1 | 16 | .
TGTGCCAGCCCACCCCGCCCGGGGGACCCTTACAATGAGCAGTTCTTC | CASPPRPGDPYNEQFF | . | TRBJ2-1 | TRBV18 | 16 | .
TGTGCCAGCAGTTTCGGCCGGAACACTGAAGCTTTCTTT | CASSFGRNTEAFF | . | TRBJ1-1 | TRBV28 | 13 | .
TGTGCCAGCAGCAGAGGACTAGCGGGGAGAGAAACAGATACGCAGTATTTT | CASSRGLAGRETDTQYF | few | TRBJ2-3 | TRBV6-1 | 17 | TRBD2
TGTGCCTCTGACCGAGGGACTAGTGTCTACGAGCAGTACTTC | CASDRGTSVYEQYF | many | TRBJ2-7 | TRBV30 | 14 | TRBD2
TGTGCCAGCAGAGGACCGGGACAGCGTCTCTATGGCTACACCTTC | CASRGPGQRLYGYTF | few | TRBJ1-2 | TRBV6-6 | 15 | TRBD1
TGTGCCAGCAGCGAGCGACAGGGTGTAACTGAAGCTTTCTTT | CASSERQGVTEAFF | . | TRBJ1-1 | TRBV7-8 | 14 | TRBD1